This T cell receptor beta chain stems from a study of cytomegalovirus exposure and HLA in healthy donors. Study-wide results and caveats: As a later analysis showed, several of the most significant clusters appeared to be linked to common viral pathogens.

Primers included in the PCR were 60 Vbeta and 13 Jbeta primers. Sequencing used immunoSEQ multiplex PCR; TCRdb keeps in-frame clones, though not all of them. The data show approximately 90,000 clones, approximately 83% seen once. Each donor was nominally healthy when sampled (though unrecorded immune exposures were likely). The ends lost 1 base at V and 7 bases at J; junction bases unmatched: 12. Germline-derived CDR1 and CDR2 are MGHDK and SYGVNS. The CDR3 sequence is 17 residues long. A note on this clone: Its antigen is as yet unknown.

Sequencing used PBMCs. J is TRBJ1-2 and V is TRBV25-1; 10 positions agree with TRBD1. This receptor was taken from a middle-aged man in good health and CMV-seronegative. CDR3 in amino acids: CASSEWGPGQGTCGYTF. The CDR3 DNA reads TGTGCCAGCAGTGAATGGGGACCGGGACAGGGGACGTGTGGCTACACCTTC.